Below, one T cell receptor beta chain is given with its context. This clone's antigen is unknown. Per-base quality was not reported, and no clone a single base away is much larger than it. Cut back by 2 bases and 3 bases, the V and J ends lie 16 bases apart. As encoded in the germline V gene, CDR1 is SGHTA while CDR2 is FQGTGA. The CDR3 covers 16 residues, taking in both the cysteine and the phenylalanine. Of all the DNA, just the CDR3 is kept, 48 bases in frame from base 1. The source of the sample is a study of cytomegalovirus exposure and HLA in healthy donors listed by TCRdb under 2017. Describing the broader study: According to an earlier analysis of 587 of the donors, some 180 million T cells yielded 117 million unique TCR beta sequences and 276 Gb of sequence data. Alongside the repertoire data, information on donor age, sex, ethnicity and CMV serostatus was compiled. A later analysis re-analyzed previously published TCR beta repertoires from 660 or so donors and added high-resolution HLA genotyping to study TCR occurrence patterns. The T cell repertoires of 670 or so subjects were profiled by immunosequencing and related to cytomegalovirus serostatus. HLA typing covered class I and class II loci at four-digit resolution. Four to six DR-DQ haplotypes were handled as single units for association and clustering, since linkage in the cohort was strong. Genome-wide SNP genotypes for about 65% of the 666 donors were used in a later genetic analysis, which treated that subset as a discovery cohort. An early release that covered some 630 HLA-typed donors contained about 300 gigabases of sequencing data and roughly 84 million unique TCR sequences. Typing coverage differed by locus: A, B, C, DRB1 and DQB1 were typed in roughly 629-630 donors, DQA1 in 522, DPA1 in roughly 590, and DPB1 in 400 to 490. Across 300 to 500 genotyped donors of the cohort, an average of about 250,000 unique TCR beta nucleotide sequences per donor were sequenced, and 15% to 20% of those sequences were non-productive. Along with the approximately 600-subject first cohort, a separate validation cohort of over a hundred different subjects was used. Of the 300 to 500 genotyped donors, approximately 80% were placed in the genetic ancestry cluster associated with self-reported Caucasian donors. In the later analysis, no new phenotypic data were used to find candidate immune exposures; instead, reliance was placed on TCR beta sequences and their occurrence across donors. The aim of the study was to test whether cataloging public T cell receptors could identify signatures of past pathogen exposure. All discovery cohort repertoires had been generated using a single sequencing platform. An earlier analysis of approximately 640 of the donors applied high-throughput TCR beta sequencing to assess whether each TCR beta V gene segment acted as functional or pseudogenic. To predict cytomegalovirus infection status, the study brought together high-throughput TCR immunosequencing, statistical association of individual TCRs with disease status, and machine learning. Broad study findings and their caveats: Because counts were too low, 15 to 20 rarely observed V segments, including chromosome 9 orphons, were left out of the earlier analysis of about 620 of the donors. An earlier analysis of approximately 540 of the donors showed that most TCR beta V segments appeared in productive rearrangements either about 87% or about 30% of the time, which broadly matched IMGT annotations. In a later analysis, most CMV-associated TCR beta chains were found to appear HLA-restricted, with HLA associations seemingly driven largely by CMV exposure. In vitro tests confirmed that a few of the cytomegalovirus-associated TCR beta chains recognize cytomegalovirus antigens. In a later analysis, HLA-associated TCR beta chains showed more clonal expansion and lower generation probabilities than non-associated chains that were equally common. The classifier was reported to diagnose cytomegalovirus status with high specificity and sensitivity in both the original and validation cohorts. The 87-base-pair reads could not distinguish some IMGT-functional V segments, including TRBV6-2 and TRBV6-3, so those segments were excluded. A further reported finding was that TCR beta sequences accurately predicted the HLA-A and HLA-B alleles for most subjects in the first cohort. When HLA alleles, especially DR and DQ, strongly co-occurred, attributing TCR associations to individual alleles was difficult. In the study, approximately 150 TCR beta chains were listed as associated with cytomegalovirus. According to a later analysis, parvovirus B19, influenza, CMV and Epstein-Barr virus appeared linked to several top co-occurrence clusters. Because HLA typing was missing for some donors at each locus, association tests included only the typed subset. According to a later genetic analysis, donors in an Asian-associated ancestry cluster had fewer N-insertions in productive TCRs than the roughly 700-donor mean. According to a later analysis, TCR association rates differed among HLA loci, with DRB1 alleles showing the most associated TCRs and HLA-C alleles showing the fewest. Only TCR beta chains were sequenced in this cohort, and the absence of alpha or paired-chain data limited detectable features. At a false discovery rate of 0.05, a later analysis linked some 18,000 TCR beta sequences to specific HLA alleles. A cluster of highly shared sequence variants was judged likely to be a technical artifact of the sequencing pipeline. Sequencing depth was assumed to be roughly uniform across donors in the presence/absence analyses, though that assumption may not hold. Across donors, most TCR sequences were observed very rarely, whereas some public TCRs were present in many individuals. Immune exposure information for the cohort was limited to CMV serostatus. The authors suggested that the approach could potentially be extended to other disease states and immunological phenotypes. Linkage disequilibrium might explain the correlated functional status among segregating V segments, but an unknown experimental factor could not be ruled out. V-gene and J-gene trimming of TCR beta chains was associated with a missense DCLRE1C variant in a later genetic analysis, and the association was replicated in an independent cohort.

Library method: the immunoSEQ multiplex PCR assay. For the multiplex PCR, a mixture combining 60 forward primers for TCR Vbeta segments and 13 reverse primers for TCR Jbeta segments was used. Amplification of the CDR3 region of rearranged TCR beta genes was performed with a multiplex PCR assay on genomic DNA. Amplified TCR beta libraries were sequenced as 87-base-pair reads on the Illumina HiSeq System. In the authors' own workflow: Across the 600 to 700 repertoires, a later analysis counted 75 million to 90 million unique TCR beta chains, 9.5 million to 12 million of which were shared by at least two donors. To remove PCR and sequencing errors, raw reads were error-corrected and collapsed into unique sequences using a nearest-neighbor algorithm that merged closely related sequences. Alignment of CDR3 sequences to IMGT reference sequences was used to assign V, D and J gene segments. For a sequence to be retained, a match of at least six nucleotides to both a V gene segment and a J gene segment was required. Rearrangements were classified as productive when the CDR3 lacked stop codons and remained in frame with V and J, and all other rearrangements were classified as non-productive. CDR3 was defined by IMGT convention, running from the second conserved V-encoded cysteine to the conserved J-encoded phenylalanine. The earlier analysis of about 620 of the donors excluded sequences that lacked an unambiguous match to a single V gene segment. In an earlier analysis of around 600 of the donors, V segments were called functional above 56.7% productive rearrangements and were called segregating when the between-donor standard deviation exceeded 5%. A statistical classification framework was built to diagnose cytomegalovirus status from the catalog of TCR beta chain sequences. In a later analysis, TCR nucleotide sequences were compared against IMGT/GENE-DB human TR gene sequences so that V and J genes could be assigned. Using the TCRdist pipeline, a later analysis assigned CDR3 sequences along with most-parsimonious VDJ recombination scenarios. In a later analysis, each TCR beta chain was defined by its CDR3 amino acid sequence together with its V-gene family, and reads lacking a unique V-gene family were excluded. In a later analysis, around 650 highly shared, low-generation-probability nucleotide sequences were removed to address suspected cross-contamination and a sequencing artifact. A later analysis calculated a clonal expansion index for each public chain from normalized within-repertoire ranks of inferred template counts. In a later analysis, generation probabilities were computed using a VDJ recombination model fitted to out-of-frame rearrangements, and the results were checked against IGoR. In a later analysis, TCR-TCR, TCR-HLA and TCR-CMV co-occurrence was scored with hypergeometric tests, and a repertoire-size bias correction was applied to TCR pairs. To estimate false discovery rates, a later analysis permuted the HLA or CMV assignments 20 times. A later analysis grouped co-occurring TCRs with DBSCAN, adding TCRdist sequence similarity when clustering within HLA-allele-positive subsets. For co-occurrence clustering, repertoires with fewer than 30,000 or more than 120,000 public chains were excluded, along with four to six repertoires with anomalous nucleotide sharing. TCRdb carries this immuneACCESS record with in-frame sequences only. Its versions omit some clonotypes, under half of them owing to an unresolved V gene in the studies checked, with the rest unexplained. The V and J calls and clone size are taken from that table; D and trimming were inferred from the DNA. The sample table shows 77,000 or so clones, and around 75% are seen once. The ten largest make up 7.2% of the sample.

The cohort was made up of approximately 700 healthy bone marrow donors. At the time of sampling, every cohort member was nominally healthy, though immune exposures that went unrecorded were likely present. The donor tested CMV seronegative and was one of the 352 seronegative cohort members. Each donor provided a peripheral blood sample, and peripheral blood mononuclear cells were used for TCR beta sequencing. Genomic DNA extraction from the blood cell samples was performed with the Qiagen DNeasy Blood Extraction Kit. Sample: PBMCs. The TCR sequence derives from a woman aged 40-49 years in good health and CMV-seronegative. The V and J segments used are TRBV7-3 and TRBJ1-1, with no confidently assigned D gene. In nucleotides, the sequence is TGTGCCAGCAGCTTACCCAACCCCCTCCGGGACACTGAAGCTTTCTTT. The encoded protein is CASSLPNPLRDTEAFF.